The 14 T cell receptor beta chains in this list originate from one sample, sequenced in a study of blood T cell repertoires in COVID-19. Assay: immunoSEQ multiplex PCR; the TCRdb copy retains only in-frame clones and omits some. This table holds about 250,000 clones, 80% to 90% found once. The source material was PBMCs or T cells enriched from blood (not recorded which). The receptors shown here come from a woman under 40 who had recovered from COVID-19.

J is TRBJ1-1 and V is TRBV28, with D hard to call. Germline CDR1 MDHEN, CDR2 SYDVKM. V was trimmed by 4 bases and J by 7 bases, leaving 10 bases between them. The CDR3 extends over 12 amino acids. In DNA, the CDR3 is TGTGCCAGCAGTTCTCAGCGTCGTGAAGCTTTCTTT. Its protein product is CASSSQRREAFF. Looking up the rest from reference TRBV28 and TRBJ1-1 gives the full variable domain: DVKVTQSSRYLVKRTGEKVFLECVQDMDHENMFWYRQDPGLGLRLIYFSYDVKMKEKGDIPEGYSVSREKKERFSLILESASTNQTSMYLCASSSQRREAFFGQGTRLTVV.

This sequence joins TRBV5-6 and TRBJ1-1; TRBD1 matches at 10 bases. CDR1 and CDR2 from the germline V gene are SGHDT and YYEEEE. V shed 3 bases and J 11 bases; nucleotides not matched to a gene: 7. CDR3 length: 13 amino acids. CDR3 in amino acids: CASSSRDRGEAFF. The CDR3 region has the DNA TGTGCCAGCAGCTCACGGGACAGGGGTGAGGCTTTCTTT.

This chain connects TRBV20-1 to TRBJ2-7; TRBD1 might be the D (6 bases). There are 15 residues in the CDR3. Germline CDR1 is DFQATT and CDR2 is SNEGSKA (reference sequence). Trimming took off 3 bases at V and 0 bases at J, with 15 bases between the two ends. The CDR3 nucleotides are TGCAGTGCTAGTCCAGCAGGGGCCCACTCCTACGAGCAGTACTTC. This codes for CSASPAGAHSYEQYF.

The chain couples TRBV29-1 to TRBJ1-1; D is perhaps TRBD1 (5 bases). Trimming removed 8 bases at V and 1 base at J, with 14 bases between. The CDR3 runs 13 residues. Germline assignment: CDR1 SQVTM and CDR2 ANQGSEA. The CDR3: CSSADRKNTEAFF. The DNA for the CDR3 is TGCAGCTCCGCCGACAGAAAGAACACTGAAGCTTTCTTT. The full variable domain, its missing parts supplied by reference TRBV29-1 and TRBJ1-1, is SAVISQKPSRDICQRGTSLTIQCQVDSQVTMMFWYRQQPGQSLTLIATANQGSEATYESGFVIDKFPISRPNLTFSTLTVSNMSPEDSSIYLCSSADRKNTEAFFGQGTRLTVV.

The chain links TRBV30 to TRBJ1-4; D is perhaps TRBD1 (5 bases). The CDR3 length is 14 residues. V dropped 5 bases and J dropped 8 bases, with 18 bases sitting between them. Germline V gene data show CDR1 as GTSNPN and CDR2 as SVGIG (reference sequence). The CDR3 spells CAWGPGGTREKLFF. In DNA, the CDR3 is TGTGCCTGGGGCCCGGGCGGGACTCGAGAAAAACTGTTTTTT.

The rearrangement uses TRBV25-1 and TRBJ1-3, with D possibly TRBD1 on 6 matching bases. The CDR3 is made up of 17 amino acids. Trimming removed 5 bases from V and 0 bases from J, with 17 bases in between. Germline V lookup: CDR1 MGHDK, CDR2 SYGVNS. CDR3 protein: CASSPSRGFLSGNTIYF. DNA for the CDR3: TGTGCCAGCAGTCCCTCGAGGGGGTTTCTCTCTGGAAACACCATATATTTT.

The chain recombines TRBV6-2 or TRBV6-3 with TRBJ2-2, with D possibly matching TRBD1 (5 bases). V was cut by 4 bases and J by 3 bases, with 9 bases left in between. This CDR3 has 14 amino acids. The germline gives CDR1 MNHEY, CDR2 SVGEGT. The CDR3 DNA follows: TGTGCCAGCAGTTCCCGACAGTACACCGGGGAGCTGTTTTTT. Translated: CASSSRQYTGELFF.

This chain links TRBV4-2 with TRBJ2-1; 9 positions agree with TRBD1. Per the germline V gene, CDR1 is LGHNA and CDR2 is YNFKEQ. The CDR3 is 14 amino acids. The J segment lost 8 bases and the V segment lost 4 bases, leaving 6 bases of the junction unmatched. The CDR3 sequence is CASSPYRGLYEQFF. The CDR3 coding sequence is TGTGCCAGCAGCCCGTACAGGGGGCTTTATGAGCAGTTCTTC.

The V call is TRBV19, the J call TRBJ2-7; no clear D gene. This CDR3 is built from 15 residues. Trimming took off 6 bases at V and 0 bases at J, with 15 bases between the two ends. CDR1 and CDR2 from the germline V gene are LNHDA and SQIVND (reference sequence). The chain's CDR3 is CASSNLGGRSYEQYF. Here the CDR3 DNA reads TGTGCCAGTAGCAATCTCGGCGGTCGCTCCTACGAGCAGTACTTC.

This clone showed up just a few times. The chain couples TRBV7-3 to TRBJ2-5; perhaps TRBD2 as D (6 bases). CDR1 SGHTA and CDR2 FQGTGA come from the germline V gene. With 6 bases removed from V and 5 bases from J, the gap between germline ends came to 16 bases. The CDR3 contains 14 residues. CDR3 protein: CASSRAGRGETQYF. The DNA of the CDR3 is TGTGCCAGCAGTCGAGCGGGCCGGGGGGAGACCCAGTACTTC.

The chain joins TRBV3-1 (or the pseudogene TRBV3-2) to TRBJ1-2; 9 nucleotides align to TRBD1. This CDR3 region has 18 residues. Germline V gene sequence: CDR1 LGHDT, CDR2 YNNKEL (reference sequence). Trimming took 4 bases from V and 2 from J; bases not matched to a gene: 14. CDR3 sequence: CASSLRDRETNRNYGYTF. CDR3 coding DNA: TGTGCCAGCAGCCTCCGGGACAGGGAAACCAATCGAAACTATGGCTACACCTTC.

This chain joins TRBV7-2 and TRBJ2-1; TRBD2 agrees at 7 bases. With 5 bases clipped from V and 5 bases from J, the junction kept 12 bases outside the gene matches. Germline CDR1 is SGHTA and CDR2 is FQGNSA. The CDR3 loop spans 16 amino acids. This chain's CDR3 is CASSVPSRTSHNEQFF. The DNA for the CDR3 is TGTGCCAGCAGCGTACCCTCGAGGACTAGTCACAATGAGCAGTTCTTC.

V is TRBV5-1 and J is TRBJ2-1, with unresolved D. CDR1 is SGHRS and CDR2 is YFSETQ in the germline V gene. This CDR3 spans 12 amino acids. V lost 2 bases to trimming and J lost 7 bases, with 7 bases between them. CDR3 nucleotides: TGCGCCAGCAGCTTTCAGTCAAATGAGCAGTTCTTC. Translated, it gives CASSFQSNEQFF.

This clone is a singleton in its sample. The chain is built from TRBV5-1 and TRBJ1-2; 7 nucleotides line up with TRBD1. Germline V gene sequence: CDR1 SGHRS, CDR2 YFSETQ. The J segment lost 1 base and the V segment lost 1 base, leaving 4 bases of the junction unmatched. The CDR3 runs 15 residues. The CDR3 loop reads CASSLNRTGNYGYTF. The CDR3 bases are TGCGCCAGCAGCTTGAACCGGACAGGTAACTATGGCTACACCTTC. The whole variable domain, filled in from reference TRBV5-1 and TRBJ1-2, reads KAGVTQTPRYLIKTRGQQVTLSCSPISGHRSVSWYQQTPGQGLQFLFEYFSETQRNKGNFPGRFSGRQFSNSRSEMNVSTLELGDSALYLCASSLNRTGNYGYTFGSGTRLTVV.